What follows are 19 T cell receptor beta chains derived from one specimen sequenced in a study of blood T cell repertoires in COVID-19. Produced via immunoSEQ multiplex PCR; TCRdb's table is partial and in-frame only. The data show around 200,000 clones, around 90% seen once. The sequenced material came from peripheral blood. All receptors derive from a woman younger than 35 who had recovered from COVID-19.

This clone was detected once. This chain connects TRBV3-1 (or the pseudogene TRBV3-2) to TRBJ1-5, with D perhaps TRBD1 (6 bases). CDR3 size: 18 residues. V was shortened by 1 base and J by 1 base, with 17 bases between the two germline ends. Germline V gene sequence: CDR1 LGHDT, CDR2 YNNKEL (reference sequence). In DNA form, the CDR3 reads TGTGCCAGCAGCCAAGTAGACTCGGGGGGCGAAAGCAATCAGCCCCAGCATTTT. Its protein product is CASSQVDSGGESNQPQHF.

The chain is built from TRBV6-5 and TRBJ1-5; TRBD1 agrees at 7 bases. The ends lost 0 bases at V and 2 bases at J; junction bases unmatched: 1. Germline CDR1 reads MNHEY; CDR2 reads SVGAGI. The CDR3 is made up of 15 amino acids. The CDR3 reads CASSYSGQRNQPQHF. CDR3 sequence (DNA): TGTGCCAGCAGTTACTCGGGACAGCGCAATCAGCCCCAGCATTTT.

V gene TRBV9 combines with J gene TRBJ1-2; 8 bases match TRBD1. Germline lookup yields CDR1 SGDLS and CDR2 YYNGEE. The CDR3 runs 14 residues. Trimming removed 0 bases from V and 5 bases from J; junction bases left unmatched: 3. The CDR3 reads CASSVEQGGYGYTF. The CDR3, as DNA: TGTGCCAGCAGCGTAGAACAGGGGGGTTATGGCTACACCTTC.

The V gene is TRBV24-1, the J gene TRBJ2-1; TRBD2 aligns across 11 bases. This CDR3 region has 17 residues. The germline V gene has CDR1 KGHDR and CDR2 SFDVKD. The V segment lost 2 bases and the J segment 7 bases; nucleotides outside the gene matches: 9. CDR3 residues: CATSDSRLAGGRNEQFF. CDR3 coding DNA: TGTGCCACCAGTGATTCCCGTCTAGCGGGAGGACGAAATGAGCAGTTCTTC.

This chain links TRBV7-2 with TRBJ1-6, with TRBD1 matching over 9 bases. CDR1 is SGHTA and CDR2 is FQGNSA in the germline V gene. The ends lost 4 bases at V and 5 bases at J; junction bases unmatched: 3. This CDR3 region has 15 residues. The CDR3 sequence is CASSWDRDNNSPLHF. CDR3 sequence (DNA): TGTGCCAGCAGCTGGGACAGGGATAATAATTCACCCCTCCACTTT.

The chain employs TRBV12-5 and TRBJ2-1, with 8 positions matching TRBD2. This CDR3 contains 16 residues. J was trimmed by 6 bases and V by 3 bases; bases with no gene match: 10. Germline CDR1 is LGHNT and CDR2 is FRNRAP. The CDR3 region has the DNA TGTGCTAGTGGTTTTGGGGCAGCGGGAGTCCCCAATGAGCAGTTCTTC. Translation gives CASGFGAAGVPNEQFF. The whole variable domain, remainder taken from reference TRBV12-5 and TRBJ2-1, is DARVTQTPRHKVTEMGQEVTMRCQPILGHNTVFWYRQTMMQGLELLAYFRNRAPLDDSGMPKDRFSAEMPDATLATLKIQPSEPRDSAVYFCASGFGAAGVPNEQFFGPGTRLTVL.

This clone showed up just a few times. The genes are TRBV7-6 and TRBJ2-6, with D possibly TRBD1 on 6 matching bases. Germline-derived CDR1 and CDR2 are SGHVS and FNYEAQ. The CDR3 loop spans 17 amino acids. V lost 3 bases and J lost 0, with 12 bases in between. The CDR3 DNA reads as TGTGCCAGCAGCTTCGGAGACAGGCCCTCTGGGGCCAACGTCCTGACTTTC. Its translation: CASSFGDRPSGANVLTF.

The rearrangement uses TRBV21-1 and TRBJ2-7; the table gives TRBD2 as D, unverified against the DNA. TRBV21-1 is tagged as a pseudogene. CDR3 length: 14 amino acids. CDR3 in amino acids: CASTYRRGSYEQYF. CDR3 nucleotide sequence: TGTGCCAGCACTTACCGACGAGGATCATACGAGCAGTACTTC.

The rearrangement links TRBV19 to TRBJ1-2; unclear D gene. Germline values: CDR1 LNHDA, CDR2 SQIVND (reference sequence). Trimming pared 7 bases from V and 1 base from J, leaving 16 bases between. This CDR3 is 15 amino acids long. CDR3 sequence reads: CASTPLPIFNYGYTF. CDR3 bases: TGTGCCAGTACCCCCCTACCGATTTTTAACTATGGCTACACCTTC.

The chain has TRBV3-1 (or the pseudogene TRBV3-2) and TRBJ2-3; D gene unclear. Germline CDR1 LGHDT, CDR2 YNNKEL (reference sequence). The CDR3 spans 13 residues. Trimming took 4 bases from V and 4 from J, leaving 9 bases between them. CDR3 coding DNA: TGTGCCAGCAGCCCCGAGGTAGCAGATACGCAGTATTTT. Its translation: CASSPEVADTQYF.

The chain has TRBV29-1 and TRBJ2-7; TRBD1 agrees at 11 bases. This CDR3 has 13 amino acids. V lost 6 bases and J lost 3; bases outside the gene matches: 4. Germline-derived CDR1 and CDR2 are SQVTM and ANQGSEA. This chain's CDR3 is CSVSGTGGYEQYF. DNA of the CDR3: TGCAGCGTCTCCGGGACAGGGGGCTACGAGCAGTACTTC.

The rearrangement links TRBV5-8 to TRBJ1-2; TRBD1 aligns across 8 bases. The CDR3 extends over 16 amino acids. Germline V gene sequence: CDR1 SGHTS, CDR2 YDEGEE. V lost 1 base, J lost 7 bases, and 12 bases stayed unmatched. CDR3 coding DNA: TGTGCCAGCAGCTTGAATGCAGGGGGCGCCAGGGTTGGCTACACCTTC. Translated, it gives CASSLNAGGARVGYTF.

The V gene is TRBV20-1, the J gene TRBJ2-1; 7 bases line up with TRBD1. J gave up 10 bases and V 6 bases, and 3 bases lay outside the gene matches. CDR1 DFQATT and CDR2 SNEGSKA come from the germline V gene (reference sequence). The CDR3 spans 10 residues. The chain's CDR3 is CSAWDSEQFF. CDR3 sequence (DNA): TGCAGTGCGTGGGACAGCGAGCAGTTCTTC.

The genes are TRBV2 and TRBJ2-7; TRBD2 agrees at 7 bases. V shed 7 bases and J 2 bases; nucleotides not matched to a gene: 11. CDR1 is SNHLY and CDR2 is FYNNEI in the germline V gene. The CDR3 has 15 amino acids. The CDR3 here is CASTYTGRKTYEQYF. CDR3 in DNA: TGTGCCAGCACCTATACCGGGAGGAAAACCTACGAGCAGTACTTC.

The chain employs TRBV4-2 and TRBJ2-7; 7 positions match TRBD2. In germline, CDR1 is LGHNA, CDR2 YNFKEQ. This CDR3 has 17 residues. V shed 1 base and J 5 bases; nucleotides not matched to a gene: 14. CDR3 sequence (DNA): TGTGCCAGCAGCCAAGTGCCTAGCGGTTCAGAGCTCAACGAGCAGTACTTC. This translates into CASSQVPSGSELNEQYF.

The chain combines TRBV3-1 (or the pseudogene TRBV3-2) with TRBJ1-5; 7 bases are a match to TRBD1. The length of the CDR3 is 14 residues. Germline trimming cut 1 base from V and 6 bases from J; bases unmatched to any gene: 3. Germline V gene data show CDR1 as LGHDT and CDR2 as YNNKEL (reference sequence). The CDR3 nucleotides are TGTGCCAGCAGCCAAGGACAGGGAGCTCAGCCCCAGCATTTT. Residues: CASSQGQGAQPQHF.

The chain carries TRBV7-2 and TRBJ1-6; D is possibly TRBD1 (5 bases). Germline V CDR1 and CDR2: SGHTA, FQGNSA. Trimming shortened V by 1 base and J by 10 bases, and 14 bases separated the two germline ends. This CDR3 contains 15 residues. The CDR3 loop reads CASSLGARRDSPLHF. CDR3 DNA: TGTGCCAGCAGCTTAGGGGCGAGGAGGGACTCACCCCTCCACTTT. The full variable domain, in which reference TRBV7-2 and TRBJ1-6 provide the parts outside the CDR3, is GAGVSQSPSNKVTEKGKDVELRCDPISGHTALYWYRQSLGQGLEFLIYFQGNSAPDKSGLPSDRFSAERTGGSVSTLTIQRTQQEDSAVYLCASSLGARRDSPLHFGNGTRLTVT.

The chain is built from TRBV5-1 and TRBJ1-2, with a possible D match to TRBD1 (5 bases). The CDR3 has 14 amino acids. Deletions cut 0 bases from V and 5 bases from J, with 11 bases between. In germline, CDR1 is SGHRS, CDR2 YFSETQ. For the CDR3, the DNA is TGCGCCAGCAGCTTGGCCCAGGGAGGGTATGGCTACACCTTC. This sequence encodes CASSLAQGGYGYTF. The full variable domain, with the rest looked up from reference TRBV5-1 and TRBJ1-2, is KAGVTQTPRYLIKTRGQQVTLSCSPISGHRSVSWYQQTPGQGLQFLFEYFSETQRNKGNFPGRFSGRQFSNSRSEMNVSTLELGDSALYLCASSLAQGGYGYTFGSGTRLTVV.

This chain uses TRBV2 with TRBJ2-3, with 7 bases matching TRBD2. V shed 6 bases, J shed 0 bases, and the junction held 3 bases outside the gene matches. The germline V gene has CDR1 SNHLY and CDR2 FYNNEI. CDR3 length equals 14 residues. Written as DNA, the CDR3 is TGTGCCAGCAGCAGGGAGGGGAGCACAGATACGCAGTATTTT. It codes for CASSREGSTDTQYF.